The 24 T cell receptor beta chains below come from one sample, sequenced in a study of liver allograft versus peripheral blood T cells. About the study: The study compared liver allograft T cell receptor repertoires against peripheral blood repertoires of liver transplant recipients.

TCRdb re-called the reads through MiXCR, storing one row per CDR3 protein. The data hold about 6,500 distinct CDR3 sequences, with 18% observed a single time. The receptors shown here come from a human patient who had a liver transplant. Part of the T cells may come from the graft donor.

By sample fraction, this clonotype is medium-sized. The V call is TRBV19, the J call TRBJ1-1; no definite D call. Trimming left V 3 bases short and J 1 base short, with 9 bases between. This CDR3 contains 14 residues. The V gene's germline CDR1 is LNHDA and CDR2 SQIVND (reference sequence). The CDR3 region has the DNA TGTGCCAGTAGTATTGGCCCAGGGAACACTGAAGCTTTCTTT. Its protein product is CASSIGPGNTEAFF.

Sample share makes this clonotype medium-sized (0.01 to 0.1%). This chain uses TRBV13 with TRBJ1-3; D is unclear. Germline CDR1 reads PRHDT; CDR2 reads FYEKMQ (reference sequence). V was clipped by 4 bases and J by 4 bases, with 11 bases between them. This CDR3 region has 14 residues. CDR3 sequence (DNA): TGTGCCAGCAGCTACGACGCGTTCGGAAACACCATATATTTT. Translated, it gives CASSYDAFGNTIYF.

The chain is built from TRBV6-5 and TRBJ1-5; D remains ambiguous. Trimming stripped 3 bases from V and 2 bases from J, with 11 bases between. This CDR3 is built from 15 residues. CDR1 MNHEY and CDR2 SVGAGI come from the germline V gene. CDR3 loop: CASSYLGPGNQPQHF. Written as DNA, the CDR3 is TGTGCCAGCAGTTATCTTGGCCCTGGCAATCAGCCCCAGCATTTT.

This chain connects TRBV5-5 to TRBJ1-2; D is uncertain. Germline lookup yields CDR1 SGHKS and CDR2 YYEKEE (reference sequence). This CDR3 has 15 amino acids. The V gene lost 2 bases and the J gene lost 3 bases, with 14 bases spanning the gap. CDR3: CASSFYPGIDYGYTF. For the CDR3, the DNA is TGTGCCAGCAGCTTCTACCCAGGTATAGACTATGGCTACACCTTC.

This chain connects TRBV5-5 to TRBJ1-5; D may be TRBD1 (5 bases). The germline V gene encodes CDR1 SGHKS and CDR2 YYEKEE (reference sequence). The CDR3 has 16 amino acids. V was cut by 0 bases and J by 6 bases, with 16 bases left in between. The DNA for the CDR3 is TGTGCCAGCAGCTTGGTGTGGCAGGGACCGCTTCAGCCCCAGCATTTT. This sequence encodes CASSLVWQGPLQPQHF.

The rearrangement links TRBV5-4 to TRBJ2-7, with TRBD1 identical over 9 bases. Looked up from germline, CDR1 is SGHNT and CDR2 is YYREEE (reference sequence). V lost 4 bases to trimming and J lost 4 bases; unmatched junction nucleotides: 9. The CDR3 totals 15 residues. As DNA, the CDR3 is TGTGCCAGCAGCCCCGCGACAGGGGGAGCTTACGAGCAGTACTTC. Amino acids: CASSPATGGAYEQYF.

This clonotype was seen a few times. The CDR3 spells CASTFGGAAEAFF. CDR3 coding DNA: TGTGCCAGCACCTTTGGCGGGGCAGCTGAAGCTTTCTTT. The V gene is TRBV5-4, the J gene TRBJ1-1, with D maybe TRBD1 (5 bases). Germline CDR1 is SGHNT and CDR2 is YYREEE (reference sequence). The CDR3 length is 13 residues. The germline V and J ends were trimmed by 6 bases and 6 bases, with 15 bases remaining between them.

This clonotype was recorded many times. The CDR3 loop reads CATTGPTYEQYF. CDR3 nucleotides: TGTGCCACTACGGGGCCGACCTACGAGCAGTACTTC. V and J are TRBV7-2 and TRBJ2-7; D may correspond to TRBD1 or TRBD2 (5 bases each). CDR3 length equals 12 residues. With 10 bases removed from V and 2 bases from J, the gap between germline ends came to 12 bases. Germline V lookup: CDR1 SGHTA, CDR2 FQGNSA.

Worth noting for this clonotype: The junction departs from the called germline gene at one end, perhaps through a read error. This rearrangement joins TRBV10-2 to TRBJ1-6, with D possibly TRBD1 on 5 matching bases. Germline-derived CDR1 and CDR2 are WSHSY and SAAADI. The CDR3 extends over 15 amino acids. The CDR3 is CAGSEWQGDNSPLHF. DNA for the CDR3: TGCGCCGGCAGTGAGTGGCAGGGTGATAATTCACCCCTCCACTTT.

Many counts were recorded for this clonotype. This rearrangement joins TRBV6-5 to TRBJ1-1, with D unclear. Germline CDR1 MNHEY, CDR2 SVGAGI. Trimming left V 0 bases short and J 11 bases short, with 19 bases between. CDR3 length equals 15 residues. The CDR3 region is CASSYSKEVPRGAFF. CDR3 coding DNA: TGTGCCAGCAGTTACTCGAAGGAAGTCCCCCGGGGTGCTTTCTTT.

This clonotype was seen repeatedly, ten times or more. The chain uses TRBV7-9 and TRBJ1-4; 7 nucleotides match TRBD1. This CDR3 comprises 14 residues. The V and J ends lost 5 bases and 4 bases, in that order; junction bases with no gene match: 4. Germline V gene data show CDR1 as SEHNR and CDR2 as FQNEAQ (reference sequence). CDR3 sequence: CASSPTGLNEKLFF. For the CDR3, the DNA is TGTGCCAGCAGCCCGACAGGGCTTAATGAAAAACTGTTTTTT.

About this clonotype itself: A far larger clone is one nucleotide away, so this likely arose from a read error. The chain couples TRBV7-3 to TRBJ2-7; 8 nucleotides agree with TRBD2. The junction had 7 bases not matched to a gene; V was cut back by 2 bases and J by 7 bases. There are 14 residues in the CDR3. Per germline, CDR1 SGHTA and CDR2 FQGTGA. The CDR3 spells CASSLVGGAYEQYF. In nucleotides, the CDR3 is TGTGCCAGCAGCTTAGTCGGGGGGGCGTATGAGCAGTACTTC.

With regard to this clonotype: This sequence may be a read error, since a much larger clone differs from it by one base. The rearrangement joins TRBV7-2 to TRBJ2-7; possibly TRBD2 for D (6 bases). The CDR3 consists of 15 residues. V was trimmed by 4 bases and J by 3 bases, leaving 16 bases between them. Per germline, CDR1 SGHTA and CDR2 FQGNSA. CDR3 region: CASSSGEGGSYEQYF. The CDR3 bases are TGTGCCAGCAGCTCAGGTGAGGGAGGCAGCTACGAGCAGTACTTC.

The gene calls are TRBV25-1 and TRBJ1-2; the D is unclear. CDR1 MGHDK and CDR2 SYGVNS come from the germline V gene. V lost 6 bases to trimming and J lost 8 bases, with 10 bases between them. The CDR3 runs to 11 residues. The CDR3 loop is CASSGPVGYTF. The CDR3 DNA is TGTGCCAGCAGCGGGCCGGTGGGCTACACCTTC.

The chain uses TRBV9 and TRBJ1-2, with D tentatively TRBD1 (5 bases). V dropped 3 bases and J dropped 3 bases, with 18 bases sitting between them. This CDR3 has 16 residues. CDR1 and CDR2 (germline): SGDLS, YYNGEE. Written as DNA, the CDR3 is TGTGCCAGCAGCGACCACGTGGAGGACATCCACTATGGCTACACCTTC. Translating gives CASSDHVEDIHYGYTF.

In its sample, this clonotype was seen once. The CDR3: CASSLEGGPVTEAFF. CDR3 nucleotides: TGTGCCAGCAGCTTGGAGGGGGGGCCGGTTACTGAAGCTTTCTTT. V is TRBV5-6 and J is TRBJ1-1, with a weak D call TRBD1 (6 bases). Germline loops: CDR1 SGHDT, CDR2 YYEEEE. V shed 0 bases and J shed 5 bases, with 14 bases lying between them. The CDR3 is 15 residues long.

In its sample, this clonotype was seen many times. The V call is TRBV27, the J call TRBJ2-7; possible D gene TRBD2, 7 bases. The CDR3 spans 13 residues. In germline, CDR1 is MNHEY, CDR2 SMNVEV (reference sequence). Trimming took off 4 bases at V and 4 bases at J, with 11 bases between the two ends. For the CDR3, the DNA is TGTGCCAGCAGTTGGGAGGGGGGGTACGAGCAGTACTTC. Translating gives CASSWEGGYEQYF.

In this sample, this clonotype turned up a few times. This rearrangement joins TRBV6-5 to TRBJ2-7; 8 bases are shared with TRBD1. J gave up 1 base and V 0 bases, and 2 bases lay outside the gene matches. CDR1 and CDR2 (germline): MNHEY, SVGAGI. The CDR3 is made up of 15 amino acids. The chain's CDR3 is CASSYSTGESYEQYF. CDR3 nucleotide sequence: TGTGCCAGCAGTTACTCGACAGGGGAATCCTACGAGCAGTACTTC.

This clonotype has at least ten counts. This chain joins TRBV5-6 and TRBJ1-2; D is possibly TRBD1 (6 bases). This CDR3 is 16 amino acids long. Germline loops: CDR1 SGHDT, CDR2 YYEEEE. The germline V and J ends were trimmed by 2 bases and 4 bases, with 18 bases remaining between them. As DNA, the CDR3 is TGTGCCAGCAGCTTCCTGGACAGCGTCTCGGTCTATGGCTACACCTTC. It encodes CASSFLDSVSVYGYTF.

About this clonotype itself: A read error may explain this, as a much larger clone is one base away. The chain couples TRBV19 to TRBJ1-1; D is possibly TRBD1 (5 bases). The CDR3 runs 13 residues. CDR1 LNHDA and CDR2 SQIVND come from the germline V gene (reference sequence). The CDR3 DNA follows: TGTTCCAGTAGTGCCCAGGGGAACACTGAAGCTTTCTTT. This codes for CSSSAQGNTEAFF.

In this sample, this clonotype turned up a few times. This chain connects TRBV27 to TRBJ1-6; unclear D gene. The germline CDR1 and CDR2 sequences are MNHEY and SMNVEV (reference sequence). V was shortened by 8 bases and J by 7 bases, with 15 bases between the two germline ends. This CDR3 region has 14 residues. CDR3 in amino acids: CASGLRSANSPLHF. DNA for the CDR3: TGTGCCAGCGGGTTGCGGAGCGCGAATTCACCCCTCCACTTT.

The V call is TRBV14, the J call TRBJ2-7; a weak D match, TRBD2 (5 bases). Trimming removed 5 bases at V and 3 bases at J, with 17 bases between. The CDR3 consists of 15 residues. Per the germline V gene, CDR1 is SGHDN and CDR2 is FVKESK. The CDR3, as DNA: TGTGCCAGCAGCTCGTCACGGGGAATTGACTACGAGCAGTACTTC. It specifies CASSSSRGIDYEQYF.

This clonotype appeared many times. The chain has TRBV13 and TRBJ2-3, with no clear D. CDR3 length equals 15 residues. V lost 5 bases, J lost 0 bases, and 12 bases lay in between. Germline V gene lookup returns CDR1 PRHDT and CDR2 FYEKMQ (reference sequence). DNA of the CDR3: TGTGCCAGCAGCCCAGAAGGGTCTAGCACAGATACGCAGTATTTT. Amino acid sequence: CASSPEGSSTDTQYF.

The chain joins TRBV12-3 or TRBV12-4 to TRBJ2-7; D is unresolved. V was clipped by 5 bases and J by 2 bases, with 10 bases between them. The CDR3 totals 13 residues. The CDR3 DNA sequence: TGTGCCAGCAGTATCGGACCAGCCTACGAGCAGTACTTC. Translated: CASSIGPAYEQYF.